The rows below give T cell receptor beta chains drawn from one sample of a study of blood T cell repertoires in COVID-19. Only in-frame clones appear in the TCRdb table, and some are missing; sequencing was by immunoSEQ multiplex PCR. The sample has about 59,000 clones, about 72% seen once. What was sequenced was peripheral blood. The origin of the receptors is a man older than 75 with acute or convalescent COVID-19. The CDR3 runs from the conserved cysteine through the conserved F or W. Fields, in order: J gene, D gene, V gene, clone size, CDR3 protein, CDR3 DNA. The D gene is left open where the match is weak. The size field is filled for only some rows; it gives once, few, many or a size class.

J: TRBJ2-1
D: NA
V: TRBV9
size: NA
CDR3: CASSVAGGRGSDEQFF
DNA: TGTGCCAGCAGCGTAGCAGGTGGGAGAGGGTCGGATGAGCAGTTCTTC

J: TRBJ2-1
D: NA
V: TRBV2
size: NA
CDR3: CASSAGGHNEQFF
DNA: TGTGCCAGCAGTGCCGGTGGGCACAATGAGCAGTTCTTC

J: TRBJ2-7
D: TRBD1
V: TRBV11-2
size: few
CDR3: CASSLAPGGTYEQYF
DNA: TGTGCCAGCAGCTTAGCCCCAGGGGGAACCTACGAGCAGTACTTC

J: TRBJ2-1
D: NA
V: TRBV19
size: NA
CDR3: CASRIGPQANEQFF
DNA: TGTGCCAGTAGGATAGGACCCCAGGCAAATGAGCAGTTCTTC

J: TRBJ2-6
D: NA
V: TRBV7-3
size: NA
CDR3: CASSPTSVGAAGANVLTF
DNA: TGTGCCAGCAGCCCGACCTCGGTTGGGGCAGCTGGGGCCAACGTCCTGACTTTC

J: TRBJ2-7
D: NA
V: TRBV7-9
size: NA
CDR3: CASSLVMTGSSYEQYF
DNA: TGTGCCAGCAGCTTAGTGATGACAGGTTCCTCCTACGAGCAGTACTTC

J: TRBJ2-3
D: NA
V: TRBV9
size: NA
CDR3: CASSIDGPSTDTQYF
DNA: TGTGCCAGCAGCATAGACGGTCCTAGCACAGATACGCAGTATTTT

J: TRBJ1-1
D: TRBD1
V: TRBV14
size: NA
CDR3: CASSQWTGEEAFF
DNA: TGTGCCAGCAGCCAGTGGACAGGGGAAGAAGCTTTCTTT

J: TRBJ1-2
D: NA
V: TRBV6-5
size: NA
CDR3: CASNGENYGYTF
DNA: TGTGCCAGCAATGGAGAGAACTATGGCTACACCTTC

J: TRBJ1-5
D: NA
V: TRBV19
size: NA
CDR3: CASRRGPGQPQHF
DNA: TGTGCCAGTAGGCGGGGGCCCGGCCAGCCCCAGCATTTT

J: TRBJ2-5
D: TRBD2
V: TRBV5-1
size: NA
CDR3: CASSLTGLAGAETQYF
DNA: TGCGCCAGCAGCTTGACGGGACTAGCGGGAGCAGAGACCCAGTACTTC

J: TRBJ2-1
D: NA
V: TRBV6-5
size: NA
CDR3: CASSSTGSSYNEQFF
DNA: TGTGCCAGCAGTTCCACAGGGAGCTCCTACAATGAGCAGTTCTTC

J: TRBJ2-2
D: NA
V: TRBV5-1
size: few
CDR3: CASSEVNTGELFF
DNA: TGCGCCAGCAGCGAGGTTAACACCGGGGAGCTGTTTTTT

J: TRBJ2-6
D: NA
V: TRBV27
size: NA
CDR3: CASSSGRRGSSGANVLTF
DNA: TGTGCCAGCAGTTCAGGACGCCGGGGGAGCTCTGGGGCCAACGTCCTGACTTTC

J: TRBJ1-6
D: NA
V: TRBV2
size: few
CDR3: CASRDKSTHSPLHF
DNA: TGTGCCAGCAGGGACAAAAGTACGCATTCACCCCTCCACTTT

J: TRBJ2-4
D: NA
V: TRBV5-1
size: NA
CDR3: CASKRPGADIQYF
DNA: TGCGCCAGCAAACGTCCAGGGGCGGACATTCAGTACTTC

J: TRBJ2-1
D: TRBD1
V: TRBV11-3
size: NA
CDR3: CASSLDRGRGNEQFF
DNA: TGTGCCAGCAGCTTAGACAGGGGCAGGGGGAATGAGCAGTTCTTC

J: TRBJ1-3
D: NA
V: TRBV10-3
size: few
CDR3: CAIGSGRANSGNTIYF
DNA: TGTGCCATCGGCTCCGGCAGGGCAAACTCTGGAAACACCATATATTTT

J: TRBJ2-2
D: TRBD1
V: TRBV5-4
size: few
CDR3: CASSFPGTGLRDGELFF
DNA: TGTGCCAGCAGCTTTCCCGGGACAGGGCTCCGAGACGGGGAGCTGTTTTTT

J: TRBJ1-6
D: NA
V: TRBV18
size: few
CDR3: CASSALSSYNSPLHF
DNA: TGTGCCAGCTCCGCCTTGAGCTCCTATAATTCACCCCTCCACTTT

J: TRBJ2-1
D: NA
V: TRBV21-1
size: NA
CDR3: CASSTPQTGFCEQFF
DNA: TGTGCCAGCAGCACCCCCCAGACAGGGTTTTGTGAGCAGTTCTTC

J: TRBJ2-7
D: NA
V: TRBV28
size: NA
CDR3: CASSGIFSGQIYEQYF
DNA: TGTGCCAGCAGTGGTATCTTTTCTGGACAGATCTACGAGCAGTACTTC

J: TRBJ2-5
D: TRBD1
V: TRBV23-1
size: NA
CDR3: CASSRDSSRGIQETQYF
DNA: TGCGCCAGCAGCCGGGACAGCAGTCGGGGAATTCAAGAGACCCAGTACTTC

J: TRBJ1-1
D: TRBD1
V: TRBV6-5
size: NA
CDR3: CATQADRRTEAFF
DNA: TGTGCCACTCAGGCGGACAGGCGGACTGAAGCTTTCTTT

J: TRBJ2-4
D: TRBD1
V: TRBV3-1/TRBV3-2
size: NA
CDR3: CASSPGQGNIQYF
DNA: TGTGCCAGCAGCCCGGGACAGGGAAACATTCAGTACTTC

J: TRBJ2-1
D: NA
V: TRBV2
size: NA
CDR3: CASTEQVSSYNEQFF
DNA: TGTGCCAGCACCGAGCAAGTGAGCTCCTACAATGAGCAGTTCTTC

J: TRBJ2-7
D: TRBD1
V: TRBV7-6
size: NA
CDR3: CASSLETGFEQYF
DNA: TGTGCCAGCAGCTTAGAGACAGGGTTCGAGCAGTACTTC

J: TRBJ1-2
D: NA
V: TRBV7-2
size: NA
CDR3: CASSLPPGQTSYGYTF
DNA: TGTGCCAGCAGCTTACCTCCGGGACAAACAAGCTATGGCTACACCTTC

J: TRBJ1-1
D: NA
V: TRBV10-3
size: once
CDR3: CAIASGTENTEAFF
DNA: TGTGCCATCGCATCCGGGACTGAGAACACTGAAGCTTTCTTT

J: TRBJ2-1
D: NA
V: TRBV5-1
size: NA
CDR3: CASSFRGEVSGEQFF
DNA: TGCGCCAGCAGCTTTAGGGGTGAGGTATCGGGTGAGCAGTTCTTC

J: TRBJ2-7
D: NA
V: TRBV6-6
size: NA
CDR3: CASSYLQTYEQYF
DNA: TGTGCCAGCAGTTACTTACAAACCTACGAGCAGTACTTC

J: TRBJ2-7
D: NA
V: TRBV7-2
size: NA
CDR3: CASSLVSTGSEQYF
DNA: TGTGCCAGCAGCTTAGTAAGTACCGGGTCCGAGCAGTACTTC

J: TRBJ2-7
D: TRBD2
V: TRBV5-4
size: many
CDR3: CASSGGTSGTYEQYF
DNA: TGTGCCAGCAGCGGGGGGACTAGCGGGACCTACGAGCAGTACTTC

J: TRBJ2-1
D: TRBD1
V: TRBV19
size: few
CDR3: CASQTGGLGYNEQFF
DNA: TGTGCCAGCCAGACAGGGGGCCTCGGGTACAATGAGCAGTTCTTC

J: TRBJ2-5
D: TRBD2
V: TRBV3-1/TRBV3-2
size: NA
CDR3: CASSQGSSGSGIKTQYF
DNA: TGTGCCAGCAGCCAAGGATCTAGCGGGAGCGGTATCAAGACCCAGTACTTC

J: TRBJ1-4
D: NA
V: TRBV12-3/TRBV12-4
size: NA
CDR3: CASSFGRGYSLFF
DNA: TGTGCCAGCAGCTTTGGGAGGGGGTACAGCTTGTTTTTT

J: TRBJ1-2
D: NA
V: TRBV18
size: few
CDR3: CASSPRGSSTYGYTF
DNA: TGTGCCAGCTCACCCCGGGGAAGCTCTACCTATGGCTACACCTTC

J: TRBJ2-1
D: NA
V: TRBV3-1/TRBV3-2
size: NA
CDR3: CASSQERGKGHNEQFF
DNA: TGTGCCAGCAGCCAAGAAAGAGGGAAAGGGCACAATGAGCAGTTCTTC

J: TRBJ1-1
D: NA
V: TRBV30
size: once
CDR3: CAWSVYWNTEAFF
DNA: TGTGCCTGGAGTGTATATTGGAACACTGAAGCTTTCTTT

J: TRBJ2-3
D: NA
V: TRBV14
size: NA
CDR3: CASSPHGAGPDTQYF
DNA: TGTGCCAGCAGCCCCCACGGTGCGGGCCCAGATACGCAGTATTTT

J: TRBJ2-7
D: TRBD1
V: TRBV10-3
size: NA
CDR3: CAIRRTGGSYEQYF
DNA: TGTGCCATCAGGCGGACAGGGGGATCCTACGAGCAGTACTTC

J: TRBJ2-7
D: TRBD1
V: TRBV5-1
size: NA
CDR3: CASSRGQGAYEQYF
DNA: TGCGCCAGCAGCCGGGGACAGGGGGCCTACGAGCAGTACTTC